The clone carrying this TCR beta chain was seen only once. This sample was included in a study of shared clonotypes between healthy human individuals. Sequenced by immunoSEQ multiplex PCR; TCRdb stores in-frame clones only, minus some. The table lists about 2 million clones, about 95% of them singletons, with roughly 1% in the top ten. With 5 bases clipped from V and 6 bases from J, the junction kept 3 bases outside the gene matches. Germline assignment: CDR1 PRHDT and CDR2 FYEKMQ (reference sequence). The CDR3 contains 12 residues. Naive CD8 populations comprised CD45RO-negative cells positively selected for CCR7, excluding terminally differentiated effector memory CD45RA+ cells.

This chain joins TRBV13 and TRBJ2-7; 8 positions agree with TRBD2. Specimen: naive CD8+ T cells sorted from blood. The clonotype comes from a man younger than 35 in good health. For the CDR3, the DNA is TGTGCCAGCAGCCGGGGGGGGTCCGAGCAGTACTTC. As protein: CASSRGGSEQYF.